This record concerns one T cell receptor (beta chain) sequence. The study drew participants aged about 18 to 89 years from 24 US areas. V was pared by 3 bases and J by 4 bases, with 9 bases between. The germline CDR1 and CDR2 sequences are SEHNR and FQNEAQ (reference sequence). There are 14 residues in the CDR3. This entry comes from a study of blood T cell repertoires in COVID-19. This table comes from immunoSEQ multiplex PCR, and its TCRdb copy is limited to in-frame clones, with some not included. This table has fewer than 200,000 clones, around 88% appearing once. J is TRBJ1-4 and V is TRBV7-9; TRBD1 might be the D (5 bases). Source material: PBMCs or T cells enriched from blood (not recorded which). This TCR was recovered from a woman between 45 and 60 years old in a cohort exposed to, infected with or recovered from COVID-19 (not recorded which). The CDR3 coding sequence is TGTGCCAGCAGCTTTGGACAAGATAATGAAAAACTGTTTTTT. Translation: CASSFGQDNEKLFF.